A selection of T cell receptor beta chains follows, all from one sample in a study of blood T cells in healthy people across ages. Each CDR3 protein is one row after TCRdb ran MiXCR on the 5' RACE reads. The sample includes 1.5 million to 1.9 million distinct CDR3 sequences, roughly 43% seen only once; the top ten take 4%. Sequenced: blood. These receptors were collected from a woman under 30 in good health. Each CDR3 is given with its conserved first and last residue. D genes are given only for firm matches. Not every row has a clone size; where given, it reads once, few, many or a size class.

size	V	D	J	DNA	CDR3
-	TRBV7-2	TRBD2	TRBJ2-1	TGTGCCAGCAGCCGAGGGTCTAGCGGGGGGGAAAAGAATGAGCAGTTCTTC	CASSRGSSGGEKNEQFF
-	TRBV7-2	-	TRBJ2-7	TGTGCCAGCAGCTTTATGGACTACGAGCAGTACTTC	CASSFMDYEQYF
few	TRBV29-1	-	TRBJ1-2	TGCAGCTTTCCCAGTTTAGACTATGGCTACACCTTC	CSFPSLDYGYTF
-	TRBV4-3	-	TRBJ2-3	TGCGCCAGCAGCCAAGTGGCTAGTATCGGGGGGCGTACAGATACGCAGTATTTT	CASSQVASIGGRTDTQYF
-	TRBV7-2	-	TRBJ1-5	TGTGCCAGCAGCTTAGAATCACGGATGGATGTCAGTATGGAGCCCCAGCATTTT	CASSLESRMDVSMEPQHF
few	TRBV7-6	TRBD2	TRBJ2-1	TGTGCCAGCAGCTTAGCGACTAGCGGAACCTACAATGAGCAGTTCTTC	CASSLATSGTYNEQFF
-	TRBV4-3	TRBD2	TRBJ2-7	TGCGCCAGCAGCCAAGATTTTGCGGGGGGTTACGAGCAGTACTTC	CASSQDFAGGYEQYF
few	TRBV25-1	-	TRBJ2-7	TGTGCCAGCAGTGAATATTGGACAGCGTCTGAGCAGTACTTC	CASSEYWTASEQYF
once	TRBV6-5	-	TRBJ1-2	TGTGCCAGCACCCTACTTACAGGGTCCAACTATGGCTACACCTTC	CASTLLTGSNYGYTF
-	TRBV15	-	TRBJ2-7	TGTGCCACCAGCAGAGACAGGACCTTCTACAATGAGCAGTACTTC	CATSRDRTFYNEQYF
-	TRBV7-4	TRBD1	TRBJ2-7	TGTGCCAGCAGCCCGGGACAGGGGAACGACGAGCAGTACTTC	CASSPGQGNDEQYF
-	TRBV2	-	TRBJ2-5	TGTGCCAGCAGTGAGTTTGGGACAAGACAAGAGACCCAGTACTTC	CASSEFGTRQETQYF
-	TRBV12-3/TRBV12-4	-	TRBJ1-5	TGCGCCAGCAGCTTGGGGGAGGGTAATCAGCCCCAGCATTTT	CASSLGEGNQPQHF
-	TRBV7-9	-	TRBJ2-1	TGTCCCAGCAGCTTAGGTCTAGAGCAGTTCTTC	CPSSLGLEQFF
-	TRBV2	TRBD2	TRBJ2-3	TGTGCCAGCACTTTACTAGCGGGGGCGCCGAGCACAGATACGGCTCTGAGCACAGATACGCAGTATTTT	CASTLLAGAPSTDTALSTDTQYF
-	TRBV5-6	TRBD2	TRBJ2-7	TGTGCCAGCAGCTTGGGGGGGGGATTTGCCTACGAGCAGTACTTC	CASSLGGGFAYEQYF
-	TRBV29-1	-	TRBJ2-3	TGCAGCGTCCCACCGACAGGACTTAGCACAGATACGCAGTATTTT	CSVPPTGLSTDTQYF
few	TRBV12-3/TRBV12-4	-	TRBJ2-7	TGTGCCAGCAGTTTTTTTAAGGTCCATGAGCAGTACTTC	CASSFFKVHEQYF
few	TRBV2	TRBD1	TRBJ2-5	TGTGCCAGCAGAGCCACCGGGACAGGGGCTGAGACCCAGTACTTC	CASRATGTGAETQYF
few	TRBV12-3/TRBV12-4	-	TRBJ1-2	TGTGCCAGCAGTCCACCGGCAGAGAAAGGGAACTATGGCTACACCTTC	CASSPPAEKGNYGYTF
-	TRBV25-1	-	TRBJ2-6	TGTGCCAGCAGTGAAACAGTTGGGGCCAACGTCCTGACTTTC	CASSETVGANVLTF
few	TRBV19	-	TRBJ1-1	TGTGCCAGTAGTTACAGGGCACCGAACACTGAAGCTTTCTTT	CASSYRAPNTEAFF
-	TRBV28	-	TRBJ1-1	TGTGCCAGCACCATGGCCCTGAACACTGAAGCTTTCTTT	CASTMALNTEAFF
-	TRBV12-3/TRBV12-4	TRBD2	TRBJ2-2	TGTGCCAGCAGCAATCCGGGACTAGTAACCGGGGAGCTGTTTTTT	CASSNPGLVTGELFF
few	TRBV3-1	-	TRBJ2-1	TGTGCCAGCAGCCAAGTACCCCCAGTGGGCTACAATGAGCAGTTCTTC	CASSQVPPVGYNEQFF
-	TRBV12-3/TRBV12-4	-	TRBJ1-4	TGTGCCAGCAGGCCTCTGGCTAATGAAAAACTGTTTTTT	CASRPLANEKLFF
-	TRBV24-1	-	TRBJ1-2	TGTGCCACCAGTGATTCAGGAACCCCCGGCTATGGCTACACCTTC	CATSDSGTPGYGYTF
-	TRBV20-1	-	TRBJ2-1	TGCAGTGCTAGAGACCCGACAGGAAGGGATGAGCAGTTCTTC	CSARDPTGRDEQFF
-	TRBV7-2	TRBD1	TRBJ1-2	TGTGCCAGCAGCAACCTAGGGGGCGCATATGGCTACACCTTC	CASSNLGGAYGYTF